The 30 T cell receptor beta chains below were found in one sample sequenced in a study of PD-1 blockade in classical Hodgkin lymphoma. The time point is: cycle 4 day 1 (C4D1), after less than 7 weeks of nivolumab. The patients all showed relapse after autologous stem cell transplantation, while their brentuximab vedotin exposure varied. TCRdb's copy holds only in-frame clones and misses some; the assay was immunoSEQ multiplex PCR. The sample records over 60,000 clones, roughly 89% being singletons. Sample: peripheral blood mononuclear cells (PBMCs), taken before the fourth cycle of nivolumab. These receptor sequences come from a human donor with classical Hodgkin lymphoma.

This rearrangement joins TRBV6-5 to TRBJ1-2; D may be TRBD1 (6 bases). Germline lookup yields CDR1 MNHEY and CDR2 SVGAGI. Trimming shortened V by 4 bases and J by 4 bases, and 16 bases separated the two germline ends. The CDR3 loop spans 15 amino acids. The chain's CDR3 is CASSSQGNPFYGYTF. CDR3 nucleotide sequence: TGTGCCAGCAGTTCTCAGGGGAATCCTTTCTATGGCTACACCTTC.

CDR3 sequence reads: CASSVAGEQYF. CDR3 nucleotide sequence: TGTGCCAGCAGCGTTGCGGGCGAGCAGTACTTC. The chain joins TRBV7-9 to TRBJ2-7; D is perhaps TRBD2 (5 bases). Germline loops: CDR1 SEHNR, CDR2 FQNEAQ (reference sequence). The length of the CDR3 is 11 residues. Trimming removed 5 bases at V and 6 bases at J, with 8 bases between.

The chain joins TRBV18 to TRBJ1-1; D is ambiguous. V lost 1 base, J lost 0 bases, and 9 bases lay in between. The CDR3 covers 15 residues. Germline-derived CDR1 and CDR2 are KGHSH and LQKENI. The CDR3 coding sequence is TGTGCCAGCTCACCACAGGGAGAGGTGAACACTGAAGCTTTCTTT. This sequence encodes CASSPQGEVNTEAFF.

The chain employs TRBV11-2 and TRBJ2-7; possibly TRBD1 or TRBD2 for D (5 bases each). Deletions cut 1 base from V and 0 bases from J, with 22 bases between. This CDR3 region has 19 residues. The V gene's germline CDR1 is SGHAT and CDR2 FQNNGV. The CDR3 DNA reads TGTGCCAGCAGCTTAGGAGGGGTTATCTCTGGAGGTTTCTCCTACGAGCAGTACTTC. It translates to CASSLGGVISGGFSYEQYF.

This chain joins TRBV25-1 and TRBJ2-4; tentatively, D is TRBD2 (6 bases). The CDR3 is 11 residues long. V lost 8 bases and J lost 6, with 8 bases in between. CDR1 is MGHDK, CDR2 SYGVNS, per germline. The CDR3 DNA reads TGTGCCAGCGGGGGGAGAAACATTCAGTACTTC. Its protein is CASGGRNIQYF.

V and J are TRBV9 and TRBJ1-1; TRBD1 aligns across 8 bases. This CDR3 spans 16 amino acids. CDR1 SGDLS and CDR2 YYNGEE come from the germline V gene. The V gene end was trimmed by 2 bases and the J gene end by 6 bases; junction bases not matched to a gene: 12. The CDR3 nucleotides read TGTGCCAGCAGCGTCGCACAGGGGGGGATCGGCGCTGAAGCTTTCTTT. Translation: CASSVAQGGIGAEAFF.

V gene TRBV5-6 combines with J gene TRBJ1-1, with D perhaps TRBD1 (6 bases). The CDR3 contains 15 residues. The germline gives CDR1 SGHDT, CDR2 YYEEEE. The V end lost 6 bases, the J end lost 3 bases, and 18 bases lay between the germline ends. This CDR3 reads CASTTPRTAYTEAFF. The CDR3 region has the DNA TGTGCCAGCACCACCCCCCGGACAGCCTACACTGAAGCTTTCTTT.

The chain carries TRBV12-5 and TRBJ2-3; 10 nucleotides line up with TRBD2. Germline assignment: CDR1 LGHNT and CDR2 FRNRAP. The CDR3 extends over 16 amino acids. V was clipped by 4 bases and J by 0 bases; unmatched bases: 4. The CDR3: CASGSSGGRSTDTQYF. DNA of the CDR3: TGTGCTAGTGGTTCTAGCGGGGGCCGGAGCACAGATACGCAGTATTTT. Complete variable domain (other parts from reference TRBV12-5 and TRBJ2-3): DARVTQTPRHKVTEMGQEVTMRCQPILGHNTVFWYRQTMMQGLELLAYFRNRAPLDDSGMPKDRFSAEMPDATLATLKIQPSEPRDSAVYFCASGSSGGRSTDTQYFGPGTRLTVL.

This clone appeared a single time. The chain combines TRBV4-1 with TRBJ2-1; D remains ambiguous. The length of the CDR3 is 16 residues. CDR1 is MGHRA and CDR2 is YSYEKL in the germline V gene. The V end was cut by 1 base, the J end by 0 bases, with 10 bases between. This CDR3 reads CASSQVGKTSYNEQFF. In DNA, the CDR3 is TGCGCCAGCAGCCAAGTTGGGAAAACCTCCTACAATGAGCAGTTCTTC.

The rearrangement links TRBV28 to TRBJ2-5; no firm D call. The CDR3 consists of 10 residues. Germline V gene data show CDR1 as MDHEN and CDR2 as SYDVKM. With 4 bases removed from V and 4 bases from J, the gap between germline ends came to 1 base. CDR3 loop: CASSSETQYF. CDR3 bases: TGTGCCAGCAGTTCAGAGACCCAGTACTTC.

This chain uses TRBV27 with TRBJ2-1, with D unresolved. The CDR3 is made up of 13 amino acids. V lost 2 bases and J 5 bases, leaving 7 bases between the germline ends. CDR1 and CDR2 (germline): MNHEY, SMNVEV (reference sequence). Here the CDR3 DNA reads TGTGCCAGCAGTTTAAACGGAGACAATGAGCAGTTCTTC. Protein product: CASSLNGDNEQFF.

This chain uses TRBV30 with TRBJ1-6; D possibly corresponds to TRBD1 (6 bases). Germline values: CDR1 GTSNPN, CDR2 SVGIG (reference sequence). The ends were cut back, 3 bases at V and 10 bases at J, with 13 bases in the middle. This CDR3 region has 13 residues. The CDR3 sequence is CAWSGGGLSPLHF. In DNA, the CDR3 is TGTGCCTGGAGCGGAGGGGGGTTGTCACCCCTCCACTTT.

The chain recombines TRBV6-1 with TRBJ1-2; 7 nucleotides agree with TRBD1. This CDR3 has 17 residues. Per germline, CDR1 MNHNS and CDR2 SASEGT. Unmatched junction bases numbered 10, after V lost 3 bases and J lost 0 bases. CDR3 region: CASSEMTGRIANYGYTF. CDR3 bases: TGTGCCAGCAGTGAGATGACAGGGAGGATTGCTAACTATGGCTACACCTTC.

The chain joins TRBV29-1 to TRBJ2-2, with D possibly being TRBD2 (6 bases). The germline CDR1 and CDR2 sequences are SQVTM and ANQGSEA. The CDR3 totals 16 residues. V was cut by 4 bases and J by 2 bases, with 17 bases left in between. This CDR3 reads CSVGRARDFNTGELFF. CDR3 coding DNA: TGCAGCGTTGGGCGGGCCAGGGACTTTAACACCGGGGAGCTGTTTTTT.

The rearrangement joins TRBV4-1 to TRBJ1-1; 10 bases fit TRBD1. CDR1 and CDR2 from the germline V gene are MGHRA and YSYEKL. The V segment lost 2 bases and the J segment 4 bases; nucleotides outside the gene matches: 13. The CDR3 length is 18 residues. The CDR3 sequence: CASSQPIRGQGVGTEAFF. DNA for the CDR3: TGCGCCAGCAGCCAACCAATAAGAGGACAGGGGGTGGGCACTGAAGCTTTCTTT.

The V and J genes are TRBV5-4 and TRBJ1-3; no definite D call. Per germline, CDR1 SGHNT and CDR2 YYREEE (reference sequence). V was shortened by 2 bases and J by 2 bases, with 11 bases between the two germline ends. This CDR3 has 15 residues. This chain's CDR3 is CASSLGFAPGNTIYF. CDR3 nucleotide sequence: TGTGCCAGCAGCTTAGGGTTCGCTCCTGGAAACACCATATATTTT.

The chain uses TRBV5-6 and TRBJ2-7; tentatively, D is TRBD2 (6 bases). Germline V gene lookup returns CDR1 SGHDT and CDR2 YYEEEE. Trimming shortened V by 7 bases and J by 2 bases, and 10 bases separated the two germline ends. This CDR3 region has 12 residues. CDR3 region: CASGTVPYEQYF. The CDR3, as DNA: TGTGCCAGCGGGACTGTCCCCTACGAGCAGTACTTC.

J is TRBJ1-1 and V is TRBV7-9; D not resolved. Germline V lookup: CDR1 SEHNR, CDR2 FQNEAQ (reference sequence). This CDR3 region has 12 residues. V was pared by 1 base and J by 5 bases, with 5 bases between. CDR3 in DNA: TGTGCCAGCAGCTTAGAGACAACTGAAGCTTTCTTT. It translates to CASSLETTEAFF.

The rearrangement joins TRBV25-1 to TRBJ2-1; no firm D call. V lost 4 bases, J lost 8 bases, and 12 bases lay in between. The V gene's germline CDR1 is MGHDK and CDR2 SYGVNS. CDR3 length equals 13 residues. DNA for the CDR3: TGTGCCAGCAGTGTATCAGCCGCCCATGAGCAGTTCTTC. Its translation is CASSVSAAHEQFF.

The rearrangement links TRBV19 to TRBJ1-6; tentatively, D is TRBD1 (6 bases). With 0 bases removed from V and 9 bases from J, the gap between germline ends came to 27 bases. In germline, CDR1 is LNHDA, CDR2 SQIVND (reference sequence). The CDR3 length is 20 residues. The CDR3, as DNA: TGTGCCAGTAGTATAGATCAGTCAGGGGAGAGGAGTCTTTTGGGTTCACCCCTCCACTTT. The encoded protein is CASSIDQSGERSLLGSPLHF.

The chain uses TRBV5-1 and TRBJ2-5; no clear D gene. Between the trimmed V and J ends, which lost 1 base and 4 bases, there was a span of 8 bases. Germline V gene sequence: CDR1 SGHRS, CDR2 YFSETQ. The CDR3 contains 13 residues. The CDR3 DNA sequence: TGCGCCAGCAGCTTGATAGTTGGAGAGACCCAGTACTTC. Protein product: CASSLIVGETQYF.

This clone was picked up one time. CDR3 DNA: TGTGCCAGCGAGGCCAGCGGGGGCGGGGATGAGCAGTTCTTC. Its translation is CASEASGGGDEQFF. The rearrangement links TRBV7-9 to TRBJ2-1; 8 nucleotides align to TRBD2. This CDR3 is built from 14 residues. The V segment lost 8 bases and the J segment 8 bases; nucleotides outside the gene matches: 11. Germline V gene data show CDR1 as SEHNR and CDR2 as FQNEAQ (reference sequence).

V is TRBV18 and J is TRBJ1-1; TRBD1 might be the D (6 bases). Germline CDR1 reads KGHSH; CDR2 reads LQKENI. The CDR3 covers 13 residues. Trimming left V 6 bases short and J 9 bases short, with 17 bases between. The CDR3 loop reads CASSPSRDTKAFF. CDR3 DNA: TGTGCCAGCTCTCCAAGCCGGGACACAAAAGCTTTCTTT.

The V gene is TRBV7-9, the J gene TRBJ1-1; D not certain. Per the germline V gene, CDR1 is SEHNR and CDR2 is FQNEAQ (reference sequence). The V and J ends lost 5 bases and 3 bases respectively, with 13 bases between them. The CDR3 runs 14 residues. The CDR3 DNA sequence: TGTGCCAGCAGCGGAACTCAAAGGTACACTGAAGCTTTCTTT. Its translation is CASSGTQRYTEAFF.

In DNA form, the CDR3 reads TGCGCCAGCAGCTTGCGGGAAATTAATGACAGGCCTAAAGAGACCCAGTACTTC. Protein product: CASSLREINDRPKETQYF. The J gene is TRBJ2-5, the V gene TRBV5-1; D is perhaps TRBD1 (6 bases). Germline V gives CDR1 SGHRS, CDR2 YFSETQ. The CDR3 has 18 amino acids. With 1 base removed from V and 3 bases from J, the gap between germline ends came to 22 bases.

CDR3 sequence: CASSSPSGGTPYEQYF. The CDR3 DNA sequence: TGTGCCAGCAGCTCCCCCTCGGGGGGCACCCCCTACGAGCAGTACTTC. The V gene is TRBV13, the J gene TRBJ2-7; a weak D match, TRBD2 (7 bases). Trimming shortened V by 4 bases and J by 2 bases, and 18 bases separated the two germline ends. Germline V CDR1 and CDR2: PRHDT, FYEKMQ (reference sequence). CDR3 length: 16 residues. The variable domain in full, with the rest retrieved from reference TRBV13 and TRBJ2-7, is AAGVIQSPRHLIKEKRETATLKCYPIPRHDTVYWYQQGPGQDPQFLISFYEKMQSDKGSIPDRFSAQQFSDYHSELNMSSLELGDSALYFCASSSPSGGTPYEQYFGPGTRLTVT.

V is TRBV5-1 and J is TRBJ1-1; 7 nucleotides match TRBD1. Germline values: CDR1 SGHRS, CDR2 YFSETQ. The CDR3 consists of 14 residues. J was trimmed by 0 bases and V by 3 bases; bases with no gene match: 2. This CDR3 reads CASSSGQLNTEAFF. The CDR3 DNA follows: TGCGCCAGCAGCTCGGGACAGTTGAACACTGAAGCTTTCTTT.

The V gene is TRBV13, the J gene TRBJ2-2; 7 nucleotides align to TRBD2. The CDR3 loop spans 14 amino acids. CDR1 is PRHDT and CDR2 is FYEKMQ in the germline V gene (reference sequence). The V segment lost 6 bases and the J segment 4 bases; nucleotides outside the gene matches: 5. The CDR3 DNA is TGTGCCAGCAGGGGTGGGACTATCACCGGGGAGCTGTTTTTT. Encoded protein: CASRGGTITGELFF.

This chain links TRBV6-6 with TRBJ2-7, with D uncertain. Trimming removed 2 bases from V and 3 bases from J, with 8 bases in between. The CDR3 contains 13 residues. Per germline, CDR1 MNHNY and CDR2 SVGAGI (reference sequence). In DNA, the CDR3 is TGTGCCAGCAGTTACGGGTACAGCTACGAGCAGTACTTC. Its translation: CASSYGYSYEQYF.

The J gene is TRBJ2-1, the V gene TRBV6-1; the match to TRBD1 covers 8 bases. CDR3 length equals 15 residues. With V trimmed by 4 bases and J by 3 bases, 5 bases remained unmatched. Germline assignment: CDR1 MNHNS and CDR2 SASEGT. The CDR3 coding sequence is TGTGCCAGCAGTGCCAGGACAGGGTTCTACAATGAGCAGTTCTTC. It encodes CASSARTGFYNEQFF.